Included here is one T cell receptor (beta chain) sequence, with context. The CDR3 has 16 amino acids. The ends lost 2 bases at V and 4 bases at J; junction bases unmatched: 5. Germline assignment: CDR1 SGHRS and CDR2 YFSETQ. Using immunoSEQ multiplex PCR, the repertoire was profiled, and TCRdb retains in-frame clones only, with some absent. The sample carries under 100,000 clones, about nine tenths recorded once. This record comes from a study of blood T cell repertoires in COVID-19. This chain joins TRBV5-1 and TRBJ2-3; 12 bases are shared with TRBD1. The sequence came from a man in his fifties or sixties with acute or convalescent COVID-19. The sequenced material came from peripheral blood. Here the CDR3 reads CASSFGTGGSSDTQYF. CDR3 nucleotide sequence: TGCGCCAGCAGCTTCGGGACAGGGGGCTCATCAGATACGCAGTATTTT.